The 14 T cell receptor beta chains in this list originate from one sample, sequenced in a study of T cell changes during pregnancy in multiple sclerosis. The method was immunoSEQ multiplex PCR; TCRdb's version includes in-frame clones alone and lacks a portion of them. This table has around 57,000 clones, roughly 89% appearing once. The input for sequencing was peripheral blood, taken in the third trimester of pregnancy. These receptor sequences come from a female donor in good health, enrolled as a control in a pregnancy study.

The V and J genes are TRBV5-6 and TRBJ2-7; 7 nucleotides line up with TRBD1. This CDR3 spans 12 amino acids. Germline lookup yields CDR1 SGHDT and CDR2 YYEEEE. The V and J ends lost 0 bases and 6 bases, in that order; junction bases with no gene match: 0. The CDR3 DNA is TGTGCCAGCAGCTTGGGGGACAGCGAGCAGTACTTC. Protein product: CASSLGDSEQYF.

V is TRBV27 and J is TRBJ2-3; 11 nucleotides agree with TRBD2. This CDR3 comprises 16 residues. The germline CDR1 and CDR2 sequences are MNHEY and SMNVEV (reference sequence). With V trimmed by 5 bases and J by 0 bases, 4 bases remained unmatched. The CDR3 nucleotides read TGTGCCAGCAGTATAAGGACTAGCGGGAGCACAGATACGCAGTATTTT. It is translated as CASSIRTSGSTDTQYF.

DNA for the CDR3: TGTGCCACCAGCAAGGACTGGAGCTCCTACAATGAGCAGTTCTTC. This gives the protein CATSKDWSSYNEQFF. V gene TRBV15 combines with J gene TRBJ2-1; possibly TRBD2 for D (5 bases). V lost 4 bases and J 0 bases, leaving 10 bases between the germline ends. Germline CDR1 is LNHNV and CDR2 is YYDKDF (reference sequence). This CDR3 has 15 residues.

This chain connects TRBV10-3 to TRBJ1-1, with unresolved D. The CDR3 is 12 residues long. V lost 6 bases, J lost 4 bases, and 9 bases lay in between. Looked up from germline, CDR1 is ENHRY and CDR2 is SYGVKD. CDR3 residues: CAISPRSTEAFF. The CDR3 region has the DNA TGTGCCATCAGCCCGAGAAGCACTGAAGCTTTCTTT.

The chain joins TRBV19 to TRBJ2-7; 13 nucleotides match TRBD2. Germline V gene data show CDR1 as LNHDA and CDR2 as SQIVND (reference sequence). Trimming at V came to 3 bases and at J to 3 bases, leaving 5 bases not matched to a gene. The CDR3 runs 16 residues. The CDR3, as DNA: TGTGCCAGTAGTATGGCGGGACTAGCGGGGAACTACGAGCAGTACTTC. This sequence encodes CASSMAGLAGNYEQYF.

This clone was recorded only once. The genes are TRBV11-3 and TRBJ2-2; perhaps TRBD1 as D (5 bases). CDR1 SGHNT and CDR2 YENEEA come from the germline V gene. The CDR3 extends over 14 amino acids. Trimming cost V 1 base and J 10 bases, with 13 bases left between them. Here the CDR3 DNA reads TGTGCCAGCAGCTTAGTAGGTGGGGCGAAGGAGCTGTTTTTT. Its translation is CASSLVGGAKELFF. The whole variable domain, filled in from reference TRBV11-3 and TRBJ2-2, reads EAGVVQSPRYKIIEKKQPVAFWCNPISGHNTLYWYLQNLGQGPELLIRYENEEAVDDSQLPKDRFSAERLKGVDSTLKIQPAELGDSAVYLCASSLVGGAKELFFGEGSRLTVL.

The CDR3 loop reads CASSVAEDTEAFF. The DNA for the CDR3 is TGTGCCAGCAGCGTAGCAGAGGACACTGAAGCTTTCTTT. The rearrangement links TRBV9 to TRBJ1-1; D remains unclear. The CDR3 extends over 13 amino acids. The V end was cut by 0 bases, the J end by 3 bases, with 6 bases between. CDR1 is SGDLS and CDR2 is YYNGEE in the germline V gene.

The rearrangement links TRBV28 to TRBJ1-5; no firm D call. The germline V gene has CDR1 MDHEN and CDR2 SYDVKM. Between the trimmed V and J ends, which lost 1 base and 3 bases, there was a span of 7 bases. The CDR3 extends over 14 amino acids. The CDR3 protein is CASSLSHFNQPQHF. CDR3 coding DNA: TGTGCCAGCAGTTTATCCCATTTCAATCAGCCCCAGCATTTT.

The J gene is TRBJ2-5, the V gene TRBV5-1, with 8 bases that match TRBD2. Trimming took 0 bases from V and 0 from J; bases not matched to a gene: 7. In germline, CDR1 is SGHRS, CDR2 YFSETQ. This CDR3 is built from 17 residues. CDR3 sequence reads: CASSLGGTRGDQETQYF. DNA for the CDR3: TGCGCCAGCAGCTTGGGGGGGACTAGAGGGGACCAAGAGACCCAGTACTTC.

The rearrangement uses TRBV29-1 and TRBJ2-1; 9 bases agree with TRBD1. V was clipped by 7 bases and J by 9 bases; unmatched bases: 13. The length of the CDR3 is 14 residues. Germline CDR1 reads SQVTM; CDR2 reads ANQGSEA. CDR3 coding DNA: TGCAGCGCCGCTCCCGGGACAGGGTCGGGTGAGCAGTTCTTC. Protein: CSAAPGTGSGEQFF.

By sample fraction, this clone is medium-sized. The J gene is TRBJ2-4, the V gene TRBV6-4; 10 bases agree with TRBD1. Germline V gene sequence: CDR1 MRHNA, CDR2 SNTAGT. The CDR3 sequence is 15 residues long. V was pared by 6 bases and J by 8 bases, with 10 bases of the junction left unmatched. CDR3 sequence (DNA): TGTGCCAGCAGCGTAGGACAGGGGGAGAATGACATTCAGTACTTC. Translating gives CASSVGQGENDIQYF.

V gene TRBV7-9 combines with J gene TRBJ2-7; D unresolved. The germline V gene encodes CDR1 SEHNR and CDR2 FQNEAQ (reference sequence). Deletions cut 0 bases from V and 7 bases from J, with 10 bases between. The CDR3 extends over 13 amino acids. CDR3 loop: CASSLATPREQYF. DNA for the CDR3: TGTGCCAGCAGCTTAGCTACTCCTCGGGAGCAGTACTTC.

The CDR3 bases are TGTGCCAGCCTAAGCGTCAGGGCCGGGTACGAGCAGTACTTC. The encoded protein is CASLSVRAGYEQYF. The V and J genes are TRBV2 and TRBJ2-7; maybe TRBD1 (5 bases). V lost 8 bases and J lost 4, with 18 bases in between. Germline loops: CDR1 SNHLY, CDR2 FYNNEI. This CDR3 is built from 14 residues.

The chain recombines TRBV13 with TRBJ2-7; 9 bases are a match to TRBD2. CDR3 length: 17 residues. After removal of 3 bases from V and 5 bases from J, the junction contained 14 bases not matched to a gene. In germline, CDR1 is PRHDT, CDR2 FYEKMQ (reference sequence). CDR3 DNA: TGTGCCAGCAGCTTCGGGACTAGCCTGAAGCCTGACCACGAGCAGTACTTC. Residues: CASSFGTSLKPDHEQYF.